The 27 T cell receptor beta chains below all came from one sample that was sequenced in a study of blood T cell repertoires in COVID-19. Libraries were prepared by immunoSEQ multiplex PCR; TCRdb keeps only in-frame clonotypes and omits some of them. Of 150,000 or so clones detected, approximately 83% appear once; the ten largest clones hold approximately 30%. Sequenced: peripheral blood. Receptor source: a woman aged 55-69 years with acute or convalescent COVID-19.

The rearrangement links TRBV2 to TRBJ1-3; D is uncertain. Per the germline V gene, CDR1 is SNHLY and CDR2 is FYNNEI. CDR3 size: 13 residues. The V end was cut by 6 bases, the J end by 0 bases, with 6 bases between. The CDR3 loop reads CASSASSGNTIYF. Written as DNA, the CDR3 is TGTGCCAGCAGCGCGAGCTCTGGAAACACCATATATTTT.

This chain connects TRBV6-1 to TRBJ2-2; 7 nucleotides align to TRBD1. The CDR3 is 16 residues long. The V segment lost 4 bases and the J segment 0 bases; nucleotides outside the gene matches: 5. Germline V lookup: CDR1 MNHNS, CDR2 SASEGT. The CDR3 loop is CASSARDSPNTGELFF. The CDR3 nucleotides are TGTGCCAGCAGTGCCCGGGACAGTCCGAACACCGGGGAGCTGTTTTTT.

This sequence joins TRBV29-1 and TRBJ1-4; D gene unclear. Germline V gives CDR1 SQVTM, CDR2 ANQGSEA. Trimming left V 6 bases short and J 6 bases short, with 14 bases between. The CDR3 has 13 residues. The CDR3 DNA sequence: TGCAGCGTGAGGGCCCCCGGGCATGAAAAACTGTTTTTT. Translating it yields CSVRAPGHEKLFF.

The CDR3 region has the DNA TGTGCCAGCAGCCATTACGCGTCTGGAAACACCATATATTTT. Residues: CASSHYASGNTIYF. V usage is TRBV3-1 (or the pseudogene TRBV3-2) and J usage is TRBJ1-3; D call uncertain. The CDR3 consists of 14 residues. Per germline, CDR1 LGHDT and CDR2 YNNKEL (reference sequence). The ends were cut back, 3 bases at V and 1 base at J, with 7 bases in the middle.

The chain carries TRBV6-5 and TRBJ1-2; tentative D call: TRBD1 (6 bases). The ends were cut back, 2 bases at V and 3 bases at J, with 7 bases in the middle. Germline V lookup: CDR1 MNHEY, CDR2 SVGAGI. CDR3 length: 13 residues. In DNA form, the CDR3 reads TGTGCCAGCAGTTACAACAGGGACTATGGCTACACCTTC. Translating it yields CASSYNRDYGYTF.

V usage is TRBV6-5 and J usage is TRBJ2-3, with D maybe TRBD2 (6 bases). The CDR3 consists of 14 residues. From germline, CDR1 is MNHEY and CDR2 SVGAGI. Trimming removed 6 bases at V and 0 bases at J, with 10 bases between. Here the CDR3 reads CASRPGTSTDTQYF. CDR3 nucleotide sequence: TGTGCCAGCAGACCCGGGACTAGCACAGATACGCAGTATTTT.

The chain joins TRBV9 to TRBJ1-1; 8 bases agree with TRBD1. The V gene end was trimmed by 0 bases and the J gene end by 6 bases; junction bases not matched to a gene: 4. The CDR3 consists of 14 residues. Per germline, CDR1 SGDLS and CDR2 YYNGEE. The CDR3: CASSVVGQAPEAFF. The CDR3 DNA is TGTGCCAGCAGCGTAGTGGGACAGGCCCCTGAAGCTTTCTTT. The whole variable domain, filled in from reference TRBV9 and TRBJ1-1, reads DSGVTQTPKHLITATGQRVTLRCSPRSGDLSVYWYQQSLDQGLQFLIQYYNGEERAKGNILERFSAQQFPDLHSELNLSSLELGDSALYFCASSVVGQAPEAFFGQGTRLTVV.

The chain has TRBV30 and TRBJ1-2; 8 nucleotides agree with TRBD1. With 2 bases clipped from V and 2 bases from J, the junction kept 7 bases outside the gene matches. This CDR3 contains 15 residues. CDR1 and CDR2 from the germline V gene are GTSNPN and SVGIG (reference sequence). CDR3 region: CAWSTRAGGNYGYTF. As DNA, the CDR3 is TGTGCCTGGAGTACTAGGGCAGGGGGCAACTATGGCTACACCTTC.

The chain has TRBV7-9 and TRBJ1-1, with a possible D match to TRBD1 (5 bases). Deletions cut 0 bases from V and 3 bases from J, with 14 bases between. The CDR3 has 16 residues. In germline, CDR1 is SEHNR, CDR2 FQNEAQ (reference sequence). CDR3 coding DNA: TGTGCCAGCAGCTTAGCTGGGGGGACTGTTGACACTGAAGCTTTCTTT. This gives the protein CASSLAGGTVDTEAFF.

This chain links TRBV6-5 with TRBJ1-5; possible D gene TRBD1, 5 bases. V was clipped by 8 bases and J by 4 bases, with 12 bases between them. Germline lookup yields CDR1 MNHEY and CDR2 SVGAGI. CDR3 length equals 13 residues. In DNA form, the CDR3 reads TGTGCCAGCCGCCGACAGCAGAATCAGCCCCAGCATTTT. This translates into CASRRQQNQPQHF.

V and J are TRBV3-1 (or the pseudogene TRBV3-2) and TRBJ1-2; 7 bases line up with TRBD1. The length of the CDR3 is 17 residues. The germline V gene encodes CDR1 LGHDT and CDR2 YNNKEL (reference sequence). Trimming removed 1 base from V and 1 base from J; junction bases left unmatched: 9. The CDR3 sequence: CASSQGGTTGLNYGYTF. The CDR3 DNA follows: TGTGCCAGCAGCCAAGGCGGGACGACAGGGCTTAACTATGGCTACACCTTC.

This chain's CDR3 is CASSLTSREQYF. CDR3 DNA: TGTGCCAGCAGCTTGACTAGCAGAGAGCAGTACTTC. The chain joins TRBV5-5 to TRBJ2-7; TRBD2 is a possible D gene (6 bases). Per germline, CDR1 SGHKS and CDR2 YYEKEE (reference sequence). This CDR3 has 12 residues. The V end was cut by 1 base, the J end by 7 bases, with 9 bases between.

The genes are TRBV6-6 and TRBJ1-6; 9 bases align to TRBD1. The CDR3 has 15 residues. CDR1 and CDR2 (germline): MNHNY, SVGAGI (reference sequence). Trimming at V came to 6 bases and at J to 9 bases, leaving 9 bases not matched to a gene. CDR3 loop: CASSHPQQGASPLHF. For the CDR3, the DNA is TGTGCCAGCAGCCACCCCCAACAGGGGGCTTCACCCCTCCACTTT.

This chain connects TRBV4-2 to TRBJ1-3; 12 bases line up with TRBD1. J lost 0 bases, V lost 0 bases, and 3 bases had no gene match. Germline V gives CDR1 LGHNA, CDR2 YNFKEQ. The CDR3 extends over 18 amino acids. CDR3 nucleotide sequence: TGTGCCAGCAGCCAAGAAGGGACAGGGGGCATCTCTGGAAACACCATATATTTT. This codes for CASSQEGTGGISGNTIYF.

The V call is TRBV30, the J call TRBJ1-1; D is perhaps TRBD1 (6 bases). This CDR3 has 14 residues. Germline assignment: CDR1 GTSNPN and CDR2 SVGIG (reference sequence). V gave up 7 bases and J gave up 0 bases, with 15 bases separating them. The CDR3 here is CAYTSGTLNTEAFF. The CDR3 nucleotides read TGTGCCTACACATCCGGGACACTGAACACTGAAGCTTTCTTT.

The CDR3 bases are TGTGCCAGCAGTTACCAGGGAGAAGCTTTCTTT. Translation gives CASSYQGEAFF. The rearrangement uses TRBV6-6 and TRBJ1-1; possible D gene TRBD1, 5 bases. The germline V gene has CDR1 MNHNY and CDR2 SVGAGI (reference sequence). The V gene lost 2 bases and the J gene lost 8 bases, with 6 bases spanning the gap. The CDR3 sequence is 11 residues long.

V and J are TRBV18 and TRBJ2-7; TRBD2 agrees at 8 bases. Germline V gene lookup returns CDR1 KGHSH and CDR2 LQKENI. The V segment lost 4 bases and the J segment 2 bases; nucleotides outside the gene matches: 7. The CDR3 extends over 15 amino acids. CDR3 residues: CASSQANGGAYEQYV. CDR3 bases: TGTGCCAGCTCACAAGCCAACGGGGGGGCCTACGAGCAGTACGTC.

The chain employs TRBV5-4 and TRBJ1-2, with D maybe TRBD1 (6 bases). The germline gives CDR1 SGHNT, CDR2 YYREEE (reference sequence). The CDR3 loop spans 15 amino acids. V dropped 4 bases and J dropped 2 bases, with 15 bases sitting between them. CDR3 bases: TGTGCCAGCAGCCAAACAGGGAGGGGCAACTATGGCTACACCTTC. This gives the protein CASSQTGRGNYGYTF. Drawing the rest from reference TRBV5-4 and TRBJ1-2, the complete variable domain is ETGVTQSPTHLIKTRGQQVTLRCSSQSGHNTVSWYQQALGQGPQFIFQYYREEENGRGNFPPRFSGLQFPNYSSELNVNALELDDSALYLCASSQTGRGNYGYTFGSGTRLTVV.

This rearrangement joins TRBV2 to TRBJ1-1, with D maybe TRBD1 (5 bases). This CDR3 is built from 14 residues. Trimming took off 3 bases at V and 10 bases at J, with 18 bases between the two ends. The germline CDR1 and CDR2 sequences are SNHLY and FYNNEI. The CDR3 DNA reads TGTGCCAGCAGTGACCGACAGTACGAATTTGTAGCTTTCTTT. Residues: CASSDRQYEFVAFF.

The rearrangement links TRBV6-1 to TRBJ1-5; TRBD1 matches at 7 bases. J gave up 2 bases and V 3 bases, and 10 bases lay outside the gene matches. The germline V gene has CDR1 MNHNS and CDR2 SASEGT. The CDR3 loop spans 17 amino acids. CDR3 loop: CASSDSRQGPGNQPQHF. DNA of the CDR3: TGTGCCAGCAGTGATAGTAGACAGGGACCTGGCAATCAGCCCCAGCATTTT.

The chain joins TRBV6-5 to TRBJ2-7; D possibly corresponds to TRBD1 (5 bases). CDR1 is MNHEY, CDR2 SVGAGI, per germline. The germline V and J ends were trimmed by 7 bases and 3 bases, with 13 bases remaining between them. CDR3 length: 13 residues. CDR3 protein: CASTGSSLYEQYV. CDR3 sequence (DNA): TGTGCCAGCACAGGGTCGTCCCTCTACGAGCAGTACGTC.

The CDR3 region is CASSPGQLEYEQYF. Written as DNA, the CDR3 is TGTGCCAGCAGCCCGGGACAGTTGGAGTACGAGCAGTACTTC. The rearrangement links TRBV11-1 to TRBJ2-7; TRBD1 agrees at 7 bases. Germline assignment: CDR1 SGHAT and CDR2 FQDESV (reference sequence). Trimming cost V 5 bases and J 4 bases; bases outside gene matches: 8. There are 14 residues in the CDR3.

The CDR3 region has the DNA TGCAGCGTATCTAGTCAGGGACAGGTCGGGGAGACCCAGTACTTC. Protein product: CSVSSQGQVGETQYF. The J gene is TRBJ2-5, the V gene TRBV29-1, with 8 bases fitting TRBD1. V shed 6 bases and J 5 bases; nucleotides not matched to a gene: 14. Germline V gene lookup returns CDR1 SQVTM and CDR2 ANQGSEA. The CDR3 extends over 15 amino acids.

This chain uses TRBV27 with TRBJ1-2; D gene uncertain. Deletions cut 0 bases from V and 2 bases from J, with 10 bases between. Per germline, CDR1 MNHEY and CDR2 SMNVEV (reference sequence). This CDR3 is 15 amino acids long. DNA for the CDR3: TGTGCCAGCAGTTTATCGTTCGTGGAGAACTATGGCTACACCTTC. It translates to CASSLSFVENYGYTF.

This clone has only a few counts. V and J are TRBV2 and TRBJ2-5; TRBD1 is a possible D gene (5 bases). V dropped 10 bases and J dropped 5 bases, with 14 bases sitting between them. The CDR3 covers 12 residues. CDR1 SNHLY and CDR2 FYNNEI come from the germline V gene. Here the CDR3 reads CAIEGVSETQYF. In nucleotides, the CDR3 is TGTGCCATCGAAGGGGTTTCGGAGACCCAGTACTTC. Complete variable domain (other parts from reference TRBV2 and TRBJ2-5): EPEVTQTPSHQVTQMGQEVILRCVPISNHLYFYWYRQILGQKVEFLVSFYNNEISEKSEIFDDQFSVERPDGSNFTLKIRSTKLEDSAMYFCAIEGVSETQYFGPGTRLLVL.

This clone was seen a few times. The V call is TRBV7-9, the J call TRBJ1-1, with D possibly being TRBD1 (5 bases). V lost 3 bases and J lost 5, with 13 bases in between. The CDR3 runs to 14 residues. Germline V gene sequence: CDR1 SEHNR, CDR2 FQNEAQ (reference sequence). The CDR3 sequence is CASSFGRVDTEAFF. DNA for the CDR3: TGTGCCAGCAGCTTCGGCAGGGTAGATACTGAAGCTTTCTTT.

This chain connects TRBV5-5 to TRBJ2-5, with a tentative D call TRBD2 (6 bases). Trimming stripped 0 bases from V and 2 bases from J, with 14 bases between. CDR3 length: 16 amino acids. Per germline, CDR1 SGHKS and CDR2 YYEKEE (reference sequence). The CDR3 DNA follows: TGTGCCAGCAGCTTGGATTGGGCGGGGATACAAGAGACCCAGTACTTC. Residues: CASSLDWAGIQETQYF. The full variable domain, completed using reference TRBV5-5 and TRBJ2-5, is DAGVTQSPTHLIKTRGQQVTLRCSPISGHKSVSWYQQVLGQGPQFIFQYYEKEERGRGNFPDRFSARQFPNYSSELNVNALLLGDSALYLCASSLDWAGIQETQYFGPGTRLLVL.